The next 23 T cell receptor beta chains were all read from a single sample in a study of cytomegalovirus exposure and HLA in healthy donors. With 60 Vbeta and 13 Jbeta primers, the PCR was carried out. Generated by immunoSEQ multiplex PCR, the TCRdb table keeps only in-frame clones and is missing some. The sample consists of more than 85,000 clones, over 60% of them appearing once. The sample taken for sequencing was PBMCs. These receptors were obtained from a female donor in good health and CMV-seronegative.

The CDR3 nucleotides are TGTGCCAGCAGCTCGACACAAGGGGATTCACCCCTCCACTTT. Translating gives CASSSTQGDSPLHF. This chain uses TRBV5-4 with TRBJ1-6; TRBD1 might be the D (5 bases). Deletions cut 3 bases from V and 8 bases from J, with 12 bases between. CDR3 length equals 14 residues. Germline V CDR1 and CDR2: SGHNT, YYREEE (reference sequence). The whole variable domain, filled in from reference TRBV5-4 and TRBJ1-6, reads ETGVTQSPTHLIKTRGQQVTLRCSSQSGHNTVSWYQQALGQGPQFIFQYYREEENGRGNFPPRFSGLQFPNYSSELNVNALELDDSALYLCASSSTQGDSPLHFGNGTRLTVT.

The chain has TRBV5-1 and TRBJ2-5, with D maybe TRBD1 (6 bases). Trimming took 4 bases from V and 0 from J, leaving 13 bases between them. Germline CDR1 and CDR2: SGHRS and YFSETQ. CDR3 size: 15 residues. CDR3 DNA sequence: TGCGCCAGCAGCCTACGAGAGGGGGACCAAGAGACCCAGTACTTC. Translation: CASSLREGDQETQYF.

The chain joins TRBV4-3 to TRBJ2-3, with TRBD2 identical over 7 bases. Germline values: CDR1 LGHNA, CDR2 YSLEER. Unmatched junction bases numbered 4, after V lost 1 base and J lost 3 bases. CDR3 length: 15 amino acids. The CDR3 here is CASSQVPRETDTQYF. The DNA of the CDR3 is TGCGCCAGCAGCCAAGTTCCGCGGGAGACAGATACGCAGTATTTT.

This sequence joins TRBV28 and TRBJ1-3, with 7 bases that match TRBD1. The CDR3 loop spans 14 amino acids. V was clipped by 2 bases and J by 2 bases; unmatched bases: 0. The germline gives CDR1 MDHEN, CDR2 SYDVKM. Here the CDR3 reads CASSLQGAGNTIYF. CDR3 nucleotide sequence: TGTGCCAGCAGTTTACAGGGGGCTGGAAACACCATATATTTT.

A few counts support this clone. The chain uses TRBV9 and TRBJ2-3; 8 bases are a match to TRBD1. Germline V lookup: CDR1 SGDLS, CDR2 YYNGEE. V shed 0 bases, J shed 3 bases, and the junction held 3 bases outside the gene matches. This CDR3 comprises 15 residues. In DNA, the CDR3 is TGTGCCAGCAGCGTAGGTACAGGGGGAACAGATACGCAGTATTTT. It yields the protein CASSVGTGGTDTQYF.

CDR3 in DNA: TGTGCCTGGAGTGTTGGGTGGATTACAGGAGAACTATACAATGAGCAGTTCTTC. Amino acids: CAWSVGWITGELYNEQFF. V gene TRBV30 combines with J gene TRBJ2-1, with TRBD1 as a possible D gene (5 bases). With 0 bases removed from V and 4 bases from J, the gap between germline ends came to 22 bases. CDR1 and CDR2 from the germline V gene are GTSNPN and SVGIG (reference sequence). This CDR3 spans 18 amino acids.

The chain is built from TRBV7-9 and TRBJ1-2; D may be TRBD1 (5 bases). The CDR3 extends over 12 amino acids. Germline-derived CDR1 and CDR2 are SEHNR and FQNEAQ (reference sequence). V shed 5 bases and J shed 7 bases, with 11 bases lying between them. Here the CDR3 reads CASSLGAAGYTF. CDR3 DNA sequence: TGTGCCAGCAGCCTTGGGGCAGCTGGCTACACCTTC.

CDR3 residues: CASSLMSGEGTDTQYF. Written as DNA, the CDR3 is TGTGCCAGCAGCCTCATGTCGGGTGAGGGCACAGATACGCAGTATTTT. The chain links TRBV9 to TRBJ2-3; no clear D. V was shortened by 4 bases and J by 1 base, with 16 bases between the two germline ends. Germline V gene lookup returns CDR1 SGDLS and CDR2 YYNGEE. The CDR3 consists of 16 residues.

The chain joins TRBV6-1 to TRBJ2-2; possible D gene TRBD1, 5 bases. The CDR3 has 14 amino acids. Germline CDR1 MNHNS, CDR2 SASEGT. Trimming pared 6 bases from V and 4 bases from J, leaving 12 bases between. CDR3 DNA: TGTGCCAGCAGGGACACAGGAGCCACCGGGGAGCTGTTTTTT. Translation gives CASRDTGATGELFF.

The genes are TRBV7-3 and TRBJ2-1; D gene unclear. Trimming left V 1 base short and J 6 bases short, with 13 bases between. Per germline, CDR1 SGHTA and CDR2 FQGTGA. CDR3 size: 15 residues. CDR3 in DNA: TGTGCCAGCAGCTTAAGGGTAGCCCCTACCAATGAGCAGTTCTTC. It specifies CASSLRVAPTNEQFF.

The genes are TRBV7-3 and TRBJ2-1; D gene ambiguous. The CDR3 sequence is 13 residues long. The ends were cut back, 3 bases at V and 0 bases at J, with 3 bases in the middle. Germline V lookup: CDR1 SGHTA, CDR2 FQGTGA. The CDR3, as DNA: TGTGCCAGCAGCTTTCGCTCCTACAATGAGCAGTTCTTC. It codes for CASSFRSYNEQFF.

The J gene is TRBJ1-6, the V gene TRBV4-1; tentatively, D is TRBD1 (5 bases). The CDR3 is made up of 20 amino acids. Between the trimmed V and J ends, which lost 1 base and 1 base, there was a span of 20 bases. From germline, CDR1 is MGHRA and CDR2 YSYEKL. CDR3 bases: TGCGCCAGCAGCCAAGTTGGCTTAGTGCGGGACGGATCCTATAATTCACCCCTCCACTTT. Protein sequence: CASSQVGLVRDGSYNSPLHF.

The count of this clone is one. The gene calls are TRBV7-3 and TRBJ2-6; TRBD2 is a possible D gene (5 bases). Germline loops: CDR1 SGHTA, CDR2 FQGTGA. V was trimmed by 5 bases and J by 0 bases, leaving 8 bases between them. The CDR3 runs to 15 residues. The DNA of the CDR3 is TGTGCCAGCAGCCGAGGGAACTCTGGGGCCAACGTCCTGACTTTC. It translates to CASSRGNSGANVLTF.

Concerning this clone: One junction end does not reproduce the germline sequence, and a read error may be involved. The CDR3 sequence: CASSLIPPTSGRYTGELFF. The DNA for the CDR3 is TGTGCTAGCAGCTTAATCCCCCCTACTAGCGGGAGATACACCGGGGAGCTGTTTTTT. The chain links TRBV7-7 to TRBJ2-2, with TRBD2 matching 11 bases. Germline CDR1 SSHAT, CDR2 FNYEAQ (reference sequence). The CDR3 runs 19 residues.

This rearrangement joins TRBV15 to TRBJ2-7; D gene uncertain. This CDR3 region has 15 residues. The germline CDR1 and CDR2 sequences are LNHNV and YYDKDF (reference sequence). Between the trimmed V and J ends, which lost 0 bases and 3 bases, there was a span of 12 bases. The CDR3 region is CATSRDIGRIYEQYF. DNA for the CDR3: TGTGCCACCAGCAGAGATATTGGCAGGATCTACGAGCAGTACTTC.

The J gene is TRBJ1-2, the V gene TRBV7-9; no clear D. CDR3 length: 12 amino acids. Looked up from germline, CDR1 is SEHNR and CDR2 is FQNEAQ (reference sequence). Trimming cost V 3 bases and J 3 bases, with 5 bases left between them. CDR3 loop: CASSLADYGYTF. DNA for the CDR3: TGTGCCAGCAGCTTGGCTGACTATGGCTACACCTTC.

V and J are TRBV7-8 and TRBJ2-5, with D perhaps TRBD2 (7 bases). Near its end, the DNA agrees better with TRBJ2-7, so the J call may be wrong. This CDR3 spans 16 amino acids. Germline values: CDR1 SGHVS, CDR2 FQNEAQ. CDR3 amino acids: CASSPRGGGGIHEQYF. The CDR3, as DNA: TGTGCCAGCAGCCCCCGTGGGGGGGGCGGTATCCACGAGCAGTACTTC.

V usage is TRBV19 and J usage is TRBJ2-1; 13 nucleotides match TRBD2. Germline V lookup: CDR1 LNHDA, CDR2 SQIVND (reference sequence). Trimming at V came to 5 bases and at J to 4 bases, leaving 8 bases not matched to a gene. This CDR3 has 17 amino acids. CDR3 protein: CASSLSGTSGAYNEQFF. The CDR3 DNA is TGTGCCAGTAGTCTCTCCGGGACTAGCGGGGCTTACAATGAGCAGTTCTTC.

The rearrangement uses TRBV4-2 and TRBJ1-1; D is possibly TRBD1 (6 bases). The germline V gene has CDR1 LGHNA and CDR2 YNFKEQ. The CDR3 loop spans 16 amino acids. With 0 bases removed from V and 4 bases from J, the gap between germline ends came to 15 bases. The CDR3 nucleotides read TGTGCCAGCAGCCAAGATCGAAAGGGGGAAGGCACTGAAGCTTTCTTT. Its translation: CASSQDRKGEGTEAFF.

The chain is built from TRBV6-6 and TRBJ1-2; 8 nucleotides align to TRBD1. The CDR3 is 16 residues long. V gave up 4 bases and J gave up 5 bases; unmatched junction bases: 12. CDR1 and CDR2 (germline): MNHNY, SVGAGI (reference sequence). CDR3 loop: CASSSPRDRLSYGYTF. The CDR3, as DNA: TGTGCCAGCAGTTCCCCCCGGGACAGGTTGAGTTATGGCTACACCTTC.

This sequence joins TRBV6-6 and TRBJ1-3, with D possibly matching TRBD1 (6 bases). Trimming took off 5 bases at V and 4 bases at J, with 9 bases between the two ends. This CDR3 has 13 residues. The germline V gene has CDR1 MNHNY and CDR2 SVGAGI (reference sequence). CDR3 protein: CASSQGNGNTIYF. CDR3 nucleotide sequence: TGTGCCAGCAGTCAGGGGAACGGAAACACCATATATTTT.

The genes are TRBV18 and TRBJ1-2; the match to TRBD1 covers 8 bases. The CDR3 is 14 residues long. Per the germline V gene, CDR1 is KGHSH and CDR2 is LQKENI. Trimming at V came to 5 bases and at J to 4 bases, leaving 6 bases not matched to a gene. In nucleotides, the CDR3 is TGTGCCAGCTCAGCGGGACAGGAGACCTATGGCTACACCTTC. Amino acid sequence: CASSAGQETYGYTF.

The chain links TRBV5-1 to TRBJ2-7; no firm D call. Trimming removed 2 bases at V and 4 bases at J, with 16 bases between. CDR1 SGHRS and CDR2 YFSETQ come from the germline V gene. The CDR3 totals 15 residues. The CDR3 is CASSFSTGRVYEQYF. The CDR3 DNA reads TGCGCCAGCAGCTTCTCGACTGGTCGTGTTTACGAGCAGTACTTC.